Listed below are T cell receptor beta chains from one sample, sequenced in a study of blood T cell repertoires in COVID-19. The repertoire was sequenced with immunoSEQ multiplex PCR; TCRdb's copy has only in-frame clones and lacks some. This table has approximately 240,000 clones, around 85% appearing once. The sequenced material came from peripheral blood. These receptors were obtained from a woman aged 40 to 50 with active or convalescent COVID-19. The conserved cysteine and the conserved F or W are not part of the CDR3 here. A clone size is listed for some rows: how often the clone was seen (once, few, many), or a class if it is expanded.

-	TRBV30	AWGSGGGTEAF
-	TRBV5-6	ASSYGGNTIY
-	TRBV9	ASSAGRGYSGNTIY
once	TRBV6-6	ASRDSLSSYEQY
-	TRBV5-1	ASSLGQGNTIY
-	TRBV5-1	ASSLGLVTYRIQETQY
-	TRBV11-2	ASSLTGREGTEAF
-	TRBV27	ASSRREGGTYEQY
-	TRBV11-3	ASSFGPPSHNEQF
-	TRBV19	ASSIEQLQPQH
-	TRBV19	ASSLQGLSSYNEQF
-	TRBV5-1	ASSLTSAGNTIY
-	TRBV5-5	ASSLVPGQETQY
-	TRBV11-3	ASSLMGGETGELF
-	TRBV5-1	ASSLEQGTEAF
-	TRBV6-1	ASSDLDSRSYNEQF
-	TRBV6-1	ASSEPGQGALNYGYT
-	TRBV3-1/TRBV3-2	ASSRLAGSEQY
-	TRBV7-2	ASSLDPAGFTDTQY
-	TRBV19	ASSIGLEQF
-	TRBV5-6	ASSLRGTGARLGAF
-	TRBV6-6	ASGQLNSNQPQH
few	TRBV9	ASSVDSASYGYT
-	TRBV5-1	ASSLGSLTHDTQY
-	TRBV2	ASIWRGGLTDTQY
-	TRBV7-2	ASSLGRDNEQF
once	TRBV27	ASSAGGRNYGYT
few	TRBV27	ASSWTENTEAF
-	TRBV6-5	ASSPQGPEAF
-	TRBV6-6	ASRNRGDTEAF
-	TRBV5-1	ASSLGQAVYGYT
-	TRBV5-1	ASRAGDPTNEKLF
few	TRBV30	ARGQGVSYT
-	TRBV5-1	ASSLAPHGMRLYYEQY
few	TRBV19	ASTRLTGELF
-	TRBV11-2	ASSLVGLARADTQY
few	TRBV15	ATSPGTSGYNEQF
once	TRBV6-6	ASSSSGTSGGSQF
-	TRBV30	ASTGQNTEAF
-	TRBV12-3/TRBV12-4	ASSPDRKYGYT
-	TRBV9	ASSETREQSPAGYT
-	TRBV4-1	ASSLDRTIPPEAF
-	TRBV28	ASRVSSGGNEQF
-	TRBV2	ASTSSGTHPSPLH
once	TRBV15	ATSRGGGRTEAF
few	TRBV2	AGGQGVTEAF
-	TRBV5-1	ASYAGITRETQY
-	TRBV5-4	ASSLLQDYYGYT
-	TRBV3-1/TRBV3-2	ASSLQGGSNEKLF
few	TRBV30	AWSYRDTGELF
-	TRBV7-2	ASSSDLITDTQY
-	TRBV30	AWSVIAGSGNTIY
-	TRBV5-1	ASSPGDRNEQF
-	TRBV3-1/TRBV3-2	ASSQAPGTSLSYEQY
-	TRBV12-5	ASAGSQGTEAF